This T cell receptor (beta chain) was sequenced for a study of blood T cell repertoires in COVID-19 (dated by TCRdb to about 2020). Context from the whole study: The collaborator samples originated in the United States, Italy and Spain and spanned the acute and convalescent phases of COVID-19. The prospective study material was composed of cDNA or gDNA derived from T cells, B-cell-depleted T cells, or PBMCs. Subjects who had been exposed to COVID-19, were actively infected with it, or had recovered from it provided the deeply sampled blood TCRbeta repertoires that made up the dataset. A freely available public database, intended as a resource for researchers studying the immune response to SARS-CoV-2, is where the repertoires were released. Samples came from the ongoing ImmuneRACE study (first 160 participants) plus 1,254 subjects from 6 global collaborators. Sample metadata almost always included a de-identified subject ID, COVID-19 status, age in years and sex. Where available, HLA class I and class II types were taken from metadata supplied by the sample provider and were not determined by assay-based typing.

The CDR3 spans 14 residues, from the cysteine through the phenylalanine. Just the 42-base CDR3 DNA is kept, in frame starting at base 1. The V end loses 1 base and the J end loses 10 bases, and a stretch of 11 bases separates them. CDR1 and CDR2 were assigned from the germline V gene (reference sequence) as LGHDT and YNNKEL. In Seattle, one collaborating source enrolled patients while the infection was active and tracked those patients longitudinally over the course of disease. Each collaborating institution followed its own protocols to collect whole blood in K2EDTA tubes. For TCRbeta analysis, collaborator samples were shipped as frozen whole blood, as isolated PBMCs, or as DNA extracted from either sample type. The paper as a whole reports these results and caveats: How much clinical and demographic metadata was included differed by source and by participant, and the metadata was provided uncurated.

To note about this clone: No antigen is known for it. Base qualities are not at hand, and no much larger clone is one base apart.

TCRbeta CDR3 regions were amplified from genomic DNA by means of the immunoSEQ Assay, a bias-controlled multiplex PCR. The authors processed their data as follows. The number of nucleated cells in each sample was estimated from the amplification of reference gene primers within the assay. To quantify the absolute abundance of each unique TCRbeta CDR3 rearrangement, sequence reads were collapsed and filtered. Productive Simpson clonality was computed per sample as the square root of Simpson's diversity index over productive rearrangements. TCRdb obtained this table from immuneACCESS and retained in-frame rearrangements with V and J assigned. These tables miss some clones; where compared with another copy, unresolved V genes account for less than half of the shortfall, and the remainder is unexplained. The V and J calls and clone size come from that table; D and trimming were worked out from the DNA. The sample table holds under 300,000 clones, of which about 81% were seen once. The top ten constitute more than 1.2% of the sample.

Sequenced sample: peripheral blood. The receptor's source is a human donor with COVID-19, enrolled during active disease. The donor label of this sample is uncertain. The rearrangement joined TRBV3-1 (or the pseudogene TRBV3-2) to TRBJ1-6; no D gene can be assigned with confidence. The DNA reads as follows: TGTGCCAGCAGCCAAGGGAGCGATCGATCACCCCTCCACTTT. The translation is CASSQGSDRSPLHF.